Listed below are T cell receptor beta chains from one sample, sequenced in a study of T cell repertoires in cytomegalovirus infection. A single record per CDR3 protein comes from TCRdb applying MiXCR to the reads. This sample has about 470,000 distinct CDR3 sequences, with 42% found just once. What these receptors recognize is not known. Sequencing used cultured PBMCs, obtained from culture after CMV antigen stimulation. The receptors derive from a human donor in good health (CMV status not recorded). Some clones in this sample may be carry-over from other donors' samples. Both conserved end residues are part of each CDR3. A D gene is named only where the DNA matches it firmly. Rows give clone size only sometimes, using once, few, many, or a class for an expanded clone.

TRBV7-9,TRBJ2-1,TRBD2,few,TGTGCCAGCAGCACCTGGACTAGCGGGGGGGTCTACAATGAGCAGTTCTTC,CASSTWTSGGVYNEQFF
TRBV19,TRBJ1-5,TRBD1,.,TGTGCCAGTAGTAACAACAGGGGAGTACCGCCGCATTTT,CASSNNRGVPPHF
TRBV12-3/TRBV12-4,TRBJ1-2,.,few,TGTGCCAGCCCTAAAGGGGGACGGGGCTACACCTTC,CASPKGGRGYTF
TRBV7-8,TRBJ1-4,.,.,TGTGCCAGCAGCCCACTAGGAGCAACTAATGAAAAACTGTTTTTT,CASSPLGATNEKLFF
TRBV7-2,TRBJ1-6,.,.,TGTGCCAGCAGCATCCTGGGTTCCCTCCACTTT,CASSILGSLHF
TRBV7-4,TRBJ1-4,TRBD1,.,TGTGCCAGCAGCTCCGGGACAGGGATAGAAAAACTGTTTTTT,CASSSGTGIEKLFF
TRBV12-5,TRBJ2-7,TRBD1,.,TGTGCTAGTGGTTTGCCCGACAGGGTAGGCGAGCAGTACTTC,CASGLPDRVGEQYF
TRBV20-1,TRBJ2-7,TRBD1,.,TGCAGTGCTCCCCGTGTCGGGGGACAGGGAATCTACGAGCAGTACTTC,CSAPRVGGQGIYEQYF
TRBV7-9,TRBJ2-5,TRBD2,.,TGTGCCAGCAGCGTAGAGGCGACTAGCGGGGATGAGACCCAGTACTTC,CASSVEATSGDETQYF
TRBV7-2,TRBJ2-5,TRBD2,many,TGTGCCAGCAGCTTGCGGGGGTCCCAAGAGACCCAGTACTTC,CASSLRGSQETQYF
TRBV7-2,TRBJ2-2,.,.,TGTGCCAGCAGCTTAGTACAACTAGCGAACACCGGGGAGCTGTTTTTT,CASSLVQLANTGELFF
TRBV12-3/TRBV12-4,TRBJ2-2,.,.,TGTGCCAGCAGTGTGGACTACCTGAACACCGGGGAGCTGTTTTTT,CASSVDYLNTGELFF
TRBV20-1,TRBJ2-1,.,.,TGCAGTGCTTTAGCGGACGTCTCCTACAATGAGCAGTTCTTC,CSALADVSYNEQFF
TRBV2,TRBJ1-5,.,few,TGTGCCAGCAGGGGGTACAATCAGCCCCAGCATTTT,CASRGYNQPQHF
TRBV7-8,TRBJ2-1,TRBD2,many,TGTGCCAGCAGCTTAAACCCGGGACTAGCGGATTACAATGAGCAGTTCTTC,CASSLNPGLADYNEQFF
TRBV7-6,TRBJ1-1,TRBD1,.,TGTGCCAGCAGCCCACCTGGGACAGGGTCGACTGAAGCTTTCTTT,CASSPPGTGSTEAFF
TRBV7-8,TRBJ2-7,TRBD2,.,TGTGCCAGCAGCCCCAGGGTAGCGGGAGTTGGTGAGCAGTACTTC,CASSPRVAGVGEQYF
TRBV20-1,TRBJ1-4,TRBD1,.,TGCAGTGCTAGAGCGACAGGGGGCAATGAAAAACTGTTTTTT,CSARATGGNEKLFF
TRBV10-3,TRBJ2-7,.,.,TGTGCCATCAGTGAGTCGGTCTGGGGGTCCTACGAGCAGTACTTC,CAISESVWGSYEQYF
TRBV7-2,TRBJ2-1,.,.,TGTGCCAGCAGCTTGACTGCTATCTCCTACAATGAGCAGTTCTTC,CASSLTAISYNEQFF
TRBV6-8,TRBJ1-5,TRBD1,.,TGTGCCAGCAGGCCCTCAGAATCTCGCAACACAGGGGCCCCCAATCAGCCCCAGCATTTT,CASRPSESRNTGAPNQPQHF
TRBV6-6,TRBJ2-7,TRBD2,.,TGTGCCAGCTCCGGGGGTAGCGGGAACTACGAGCAGTACTTC,CASSGGSGNYEQYF
TRBV4-3,TRBJ2-3,.,once,TGCGCCAGCAGCCAAGACGGGGGGCGCGCAGATACGCAGTATTTT,CASSQDGGRADTQYF
TRBV25-1,TRBJ2-7,.,.,TGTGCCACCTTGAAGGGAGACTACCCCCCCGACGAGCAGTACTTC,CATLKGDYPPDEQYF
TRBV19,TRBJ1-5,.,.,TGTGCCAGTAGTACACAGGAGGATCAGCCCCAGCATTTT,CASSTQEDQPQHF
TRBV7-2,TRBJ2-7,.,many,TGTGCCAGCAGCTTAACAGGGACGGACTCCTACGAGCAGTACTTC,CASSLTGTDSYEQYF
TRBV7-2,TRBJ2-4,TRBD1,.,TGTGCCAGCAGCATACAGGGGTTTCAGTACTTC,CASSIQGFQYF
TRBV25-1,TRBJ2-7,.,.,TGTGCCAGCAGTGAATATTGGGGTGGCGAGCAGTACTTC,CASSEYWGGEQYF
TRBV6-6,TRBJ2-7,TRBD1,.,TGTGCCAGCAGTGTATTACAGGGGTACGAGCAGTACTTC,CASSVLQGYEQYF
TRBV6-6,TRBJ2-1,.,.,TGTGCCAGCAGTGGGATGGGGGGAGGACGCTTCTCCTACAATGAGCAGTTCTTC,CASSGMGGGRFSYNEQFF
TRBV4-2,TRBJ2-7,TRBD2,.,TGTGCCAGCAGCCAAGCGTTAGCGGGTTCCTACGAGCAGTACTTC,CASSQALAGSYEQYF
TRBV2,TRBJ1-2,TRBD1,.,TGTGCCAGCCGGACGGGACAGGGTAACGGCTACACCTTC,CASRTGQGNGYTF
TRBV7-6,TRBJ2-7,.,few,TGTGCCATCGGACCGGTGTCCCACGAGCAGTACTTC,CAIGPVSHEQYF
TRBV6-8,TRBJ1-5,.,.,TGTGCCAGCACCCATGTGGGGTTGCTCTACAAAAATCAGCCCCAGCATTTT,CASTHVGLLYKNQPQHF
TRBV15,TRBJ2-1,.,.,TGTGCCACCAGCAGGGCCAGTGGATATCACAATGAGCAGTTCTTC,CATSRASGYHNEQFF
TRBV20-1,TRBJ1-5,.,.,TGCAGTGCTAAAAGCAGTCTCAATCAGCCCCAGCATTTT,CSAKSSLNQPQHF
TRBV3-1,TRBJ2-1,TRBD2,.,TGTGCCAGCAGCCAATTTACTAGCGGATACTACAATGAGCAGTTCTTC,CASSQFTSGYYNEQFF
TRBV6-1,TRBJ2-7,.,.,TGTGCCGCGGGCACGGGGATCTACGAGCAGTACTTC,CAAGTGIYEQYF
TRBV7-6,TRBJ2-3,TRBD1,.,TGTGCCAGCAGCCAGCGGACAGGGGGAAGCACAGATACGCAGTATTTT,CASSQRTGGSTDTQYF
TRBV6-6,TRBJ2-3,.,.,TGTGCCAGCAGTTACTCCTACACAGATACGCAGTATTTT,CASSYSYTDTQYF
TRBV5-1,TRBJ2-2,.,few,TGCGCCAGCAGCTTGGCCGGGGACCCATACACCGGGGAGCTGTTTTTT,CASSLAGDPYTGELFF
TRBV7-2,TRBJ1-4,.,many,TGTGCCAGCAGCTTAGACCCAGAAGAAAAACTGTTTTTT,CASSLDPEEKLFF
TRBV30,TRBJ1-3,TRBD1,.,TGTGCCTGGGGGACAGGGGCAGGAAACACCATATATTTT,CAWGTGAGNTIYF
TRBV20-1,TRBJ2-3,TRBD2,.,TGCAGTGCAGCGTCCATAGCGGGGGGCCAGGGTACGCAGTATTTT,CSAASIAGGQGTQYF
TRBV15,TRBJ2-5,.,.,TGTGCCACCAGCAGAGCAGGGACGGGAGTTCAAGAGACCCAGTACTTC,CATSRAGTGVQETQYF
TRBV7-8,TRBJ2-3,.,few,TGTGCCAGCAGCTTAGATCCGGGGGGCCGTGCAGATACGCAGTATTTT,CASSLDPGGRADTQYF
TRBV6-1,TRBJ2-1,.,.,TGTGCCAGCAAAAATTCCGGGACAAACTCCTACAATGAGCAGTTCTTC,CASKNSGTNSYNEQFF
TRBV4-3,TRBJ2-2,TRBD1,.,TGCGCCAGCAGCCAAGAGGCCCACTCCGACAGGGCGGACACCGGGGAGCTGTTTTTT,CASSQEAHSDRADTGELFF
TRBV12-3/TRBV12-4,TRBJ1-5,.,.,TGTGCCAGCCGGGTGGGGGGCGGGGAGCCCCAGCATTTT,CASRVGGGEPQHF
TRBV7-9,TRBJ1-4,.,.,TGTGCCAGCAGCCAAGGTCGGCAGGGGAGTGAAAAACTGTTTTTT,CASSQGRQGSEKLFF
TRBV11-2,TRBJ2-1,TRBD1,.,TGTGCCAGCAAACCGGGACAGGGCATCCATGAGCAGTTCTTC,CASKPGQGIHEQFF
TRBV27,TRBJ2-2,.,few,TGTGCCAGCAGTTTACAGGGGCAGGGCGGCACCGGGGAGCTGTTTTTT,CASSLQGQGGTGELFF
TRBV20-1,TRBJ2-2,.,.,TGCAGTGCTAGAGATGGGGGAACCGGGGAGCTGTTTTTT,CSARDGGTGELFF
TRBV15,TRBJ1-3,TRBD1,.,TGTGCCACCAGCAGAACAGGGGGGTCTGGAAACACCATATATTTT,CATSRTGGSGNTIYF
TRBV7-9,TRBJ2-1,TRBD2,.,TGTGCCAGCAGCTTACTGGGCGGGGGGGCCTACAATGAGCAGTTCTTC,CASSLLGGGAYNEQFF